Listed here are 23 T cell receptor beta chains from one sample, sequenced in a study of shared clonotypes between healthy human individuals. Produced via immunoSEQ multiplex PCR; TCRdb's table is partial and in-frame only. The top ten clones hold around 0.35% of a sample with 2 million to 2.5 million clones, roughly 92% of them seen once. The sample taken for sequencing was naive CD4+ T cells from PBMCs. Subset indicated: CD45RA+ positively selected. These receptors came from a man aged 18 to 29 in good health. Some clones in this sample may be carry-over from other donors' samples.

The chain uses TRBV27 and TRBJ2-5; D tentatively reads TRBD1 or TRBD2 (5 bases each). CDR1 and CDR2 (germline): MNHEY, SMNVEV (reference sequence). The CDR3 covers 16 residues. The V and J ends lost 6 bases and 1 base respectively, with 18 bases between them. CDR3 sequence reads: CASRVRGRGSQETQYF. The CDR3 nucleotides are TGTGCCAGCAGGGTTCGGGGAAGGGGTTCCCAAGAGACCCAGTACTTC.

The gene calls are TRBV5-6 and TRBJ1-2, with TRBD1 as a possible D gene (5 bases). Germline lookup yields CDR1 SGHDT and CDR2 YYEEEE. The CDR3 length is 17 residues. Trimming shortened V by 2 bases and J by 2 bases, and 19 bases separated the two germline ends. In DNA, the CDR3 is TGTGCCAGCAGCTTCATCGGGGGAACAGCAGAAAACTATGGCTACACCTTC. Protein product: CASSFIGGTAENYGYTF. The full variable domain, its missing parts supplied by reference TRBV5-6 and TRBJ1-2, is DAGVTQSPTHLIKTRGQQVTLRCSPKSGHDTVSWYQQALGQGPQFIFQYYEEEERQRGNFPDRFSGHQFPNYSSELNVNALLLGDSALYLCASSFIGGTAENYGYTFGSGTRLTVV.

The chain carries TRBV18 and TRBJ2-5, with 10 bases that match TRBD2. J was trimmed by 1 base and V by 3 bases; bases with no gene match: 2. Germline V lookup: CDR1 KGHSH, CDR2 LQKENI. CDR3 length equals 15 residues. CDR3 sequence (DNA): TGTGCCAGCTCACCCCGACTAGCGGGCCAAGAGACCCAGTACTTC. Its protein is CASSPRLAGQETQYF.

The J gene is TRBJ1-4, the V gene TRBV15; D possibly corresponds to TRBD1 (6 bases). Germline CDR1 reads LNHNV; CDR2 reads YYDKDF (reference sequence). Trimming removed 1 base from V and 8 bases from J, with 8 bases in between. The CDR3 runs 13 residues. As DNA, the CDR3 is TGTGCCACCAGCAGAGGGGGGGGCGAAAAACTGTTTTTT. It specifies CATSRGGGEKLFF.

V and J are TRBV4-1 and TRBJ1-3; D is unclear. The V gene's germline CDR1 is MGHRA and CDR2 YSYEKL. The CDR3 spans 14 residues. Trimming removed 6 bases at V and 7 bases at J, with 16 bases between. The chain's CDR3 is CASSPNRHYNTIYF. As DNA, the CDR3 is TGCGCCAGCAGTCCTAACCGCCATTACAACACCATATATTTT.

V usage is TRBV4-1 and J usage is TRBJ2-3; D ambiguous. This CDR3 spans 14 amino acids. Germline lookup yields CDR1 MGHRA and CDR2 YSYEKL. With 5 bases removed from V and 4 bases from J, the gap between germline ends came to 13 bases. Written as DNA, the CDR3 is TGCGCCAGCAGCTCTCCGCCTAGGTCAGATACGCAGTATTTT. Amino acids: CASSSPPRSDTQYF.

V gene TRBV6-1 combines with J gene TRBJ1-4, with unresolved D. Germline CDR1 is MNHNS and CDR2 is SASEGT. V was shortened by 6 bases and J by 0 bases, with 5 bases between the two germline ends. The CDR3 spans 13 residues. The CDR3 sequence is CASRKATNEKLFF. CDR3 DNA: TGTGCCAGCAGAAAGGCAACTAATGAAAAACTGTTTTTT.

Remarks on this clone: The sample has other DNA sequences that encode this CDR3 too. This chain links TRBV18 with TRBJ1-2; D possibly corresponds to TRBD1 (6 bases). The CDR3 consists of 14 residues. The germline gives CDR1 KGHSH, CDR2 LQKENI. Trimming took 4 bases from V and 4 from J, leaving 13 bases between them. The CDR3 spells CASSLLTGPYGYTF. CDR3 DNA: TGTGCCAGCTCACTCCTTACAGGGCCCTATGGCTACACCTTC.

CDR3 amino acids: CASSFSSIPGQGLSYEQYF. As DNA, the CDR3 is TGTGCCAGCAGTTTCTCGTCTATCCCGGGACAGGGATTATCCTACGAGCAGTACTTC. This chain joins TRBV27 and TRBJ2-7; the match to TRBD1 covers 9 bases. The CDR3 consists of 19 residues. V trimming: 3 bases; J trimming: 1 base; junction bases outside the gene matches: 16. The germline V gene encodes CDR1 MNHEY and CDR2 SMNVEV (reference sequence).

The chain uses TRBV6-5 and TRBJ2-5; D is perhaps TRBD1 (7 bases). V lost 7 bases and J 4 bases, leaving 16 bases between the germline ends. Germline-derived CDR1 and CDR2 are MNHEY and SVGAGI. This CDR3 has 14 residues. Here the CDR3 DNA reads TGTGCCAGCACCAGGGGGGCAGCAGGAGAGACCCAGTACTTC. Protein product: CASTRGAAGETQYF.

This clone has just a few counts. This same CDR3 is encoded by further DNA sequences in the sample. The rearrangement links TRBV5-1 to TRBJ1-5; D call uncertain. The CDR3 has 13 residues. Between the trimmed V and J ends, which lost 1 base and 7 bases, there was a span of 9 bases. Per germline, CDR1 SGHRS and CDR2 YFSETQ. The CDR3 is CASSLLGNQPQHF. In DNA, the CDR3 is TGCGCCAGCAGCTTGTTGGGGAACCAGCCCCAGCATTTT.

The CDR3 nucleotides read TGTGCCAGCATGGCTAGCGGGAGAGGTGAGCAGTTCTTC. Protein sequence: CASMASGRGEQFF. The V and J genes are TRBV7-2 and TRBJ2-1; 10 bases map to TRBD2. Germline V gives CDR1 SGHTA, CDR2 FQGNSA. The CDR3 consists of 13 residues. V was pared by 7 bases and J by 9 bases, with 6 bases of the junction left unmatched.

The chain uses TRBV20-1 and TRBJ2-3; D ambiguous. The length of the CDR3 is 11 residues. Per the germline V gene, CDR1 is DFQATT and CDR2 is SNEGSKA (reference sequence). The V gene lost 8 bases and the J gene lost 4 bases, with 10 bases spanning the gap. CDR3 in amino acids: CSQVLSDTQYF. As DNA, the CDR3 is TGCAGTCAGGTCCTCTCAGATACGCAGTATTTT.

The V and J genes are TRBV11-3 and TRBJ2-7; either TRBD1 or TRBD2 may supply D (6 bases each). CDR1 and CDR2 (germline): SGHNT, YENEEA. Deletions cut 5 bases from V and 3 bases from J, with 26 bases between. The CDR3 is 18 amino acids. CDR3 in amino acids: CASSPCSSPPGAFYEQYF. The DNA of the CDR3 is TGTGCCAGCAGCCCCTGCTCTAGTCCCCCGGGGGCCTTCTACGAGCAGTACTTC.

This rearrangement joins TRBV7-2 to TRBJ1-3; D is uncertain. This CDR3 is built from 17 residues. CDR1 SGHTA and CDR2 FQGNSA come from the germline V gene. Trimming cost V 2 bases and J 0 bases, with 14 bases left between them. Here the CDR3 reads CASSLMAPAGSGNTIYF. Written as DNA, the CDR3 is TGTGCCAGCAGCTTAATGGCCCCGGCGGGCTCTGGAAACACCATATATTTT.

This chain connects TRBV10-3 to TRBJ2-2, with TRBD2 matching over 12 bases. Germline loops: CDR1 ENHRY, CDR2 SYGVKD. The CDR3 runs 16 residues. V was clipped by 10 bases and J by 7 bases; unmatched bases: 13. Here the CDR3 reads CASGLAGSGVNGELFF. The CDR3 region has the DNA TGTGCCAGCGGACTAGCGGGATCGGGGGTGAACGGGGAGCTGTTTTTT.

The chain joins TRBV7-9 to TRBJ2-7; perhaps TRBD1 as D (6 bases). Trimming removed 1 base at V and 4 bases at J, with 14 bases between. Germline values: CDR1 SEHNR, CDR2 FQNEAQ (reference sequence). This CDR3 is 15 amino acids long. This chain's CDR3 is CASSLDGTLSYEQYF. For the CDR3, the DNA is TGTGCCAGCAGCTTAGATGGGACACTGAGTTACGAGCAGTACTTC.

The V and J genes are TRBV9 and TRBJ2-7; tentatively, D is TRBD1 (5 bases). V was trimmed by 0 bases and J by 1 base, leaving 14 bases between them. The CDR3 contains 16 residues. Germline loops: CDR1 SGDLS, CDR2 YYNGEE. The CDR3 bases are TGTGCCAGCAGCGTAGTCCCGACAGAGGAGTCCTACGAGCAGTACTTC. Amino acids: CASSVVPTEESYEQYF.

DNA of the CDR3: TGTGCCAGCAGCCAAGGTGGAAAGAGGGAGACCCAGTACTTC. Its translation: CASSQGGKRETQYF. The chain links TRBV14 to TRBJ2-5, with D uncertain. The length of the CDR3 is 14 residues. Trimming left V 1 base short and J 5 bases short, with 11 bases between. CDR1 is SGHDN, CDR2 FVKESK, per germline. The full variable domain, its missing parts supplied by reference TRBV14 and TRBJ2-5, is EAGVTQFPSHSVIEKGQTVTLRCDPISGHDNLYWYRRVMGKEIKFLLHFVKESKQDESGMPNNRFLAERTGGTYSTLKVQPAELEDSGVYFCASSQGGKRETQYFGPGTRLLVL.

The chain joins TRBV28 to TRBJ1-1; TRBD1 is a possible D gene (5 bases). The CDR3 is 15 residues long. The V and J ends lost 10 bases and 2 bases respectively, with 20 bases between them. Germline CDR1 reads MDHEN; CDR2 reads SYDVKM. CDR3 sequence (DNA): TGTGCCACCCCCCCTCGAGGGGCGGCAAACACTGAAGCTTTCTTT. Translated: CATPPRGAANTEAFF.

CDR3: CASSRTGGENEKLFF. CDR3 DNA: TGCGCCAGCAGCCGGACAGGGGGCGAGAATGAAAAACTGTTTTTT. The chain links TRBV5-1 to TRBJ1-4; 11 nucleotides align to TRBD1. V lost 4 bases, J lost 5 bases, and 4 bases stayed unmatched. CDR1 SGHRS and CDR2 YFSETQ come from the germline V gene. CDR3 size: 15 residues.

J is TRBJ2-5 and V is TRBV7-2; no firm D call. The DNA matches TRBJ2-7 better at its end, which makes the J call doubtful. The CDR3 spans 13 residues. In germline, CDR1 is SGHTA, CDR2 FQGNSA. The CDR3 loop is CASSLWNSYEQYF. CDR3 nucleotides: TGTGCCAGCAGCTTATGGAACAGCTACGAGCAGTACTTC.

The genes are TRBV7-9 and TRBJ1-2; the D is unclear. The germline gives CDR1 SEHNR, CDR2 FQNEAQ (reference sequence). V was shortened by 5 bases and J by 6 bases, with 7 bases between the two germline ends. The CDR3 has 11 residues. Written as DNA, the CDR3 is TGTGCCAGCAGCCGTACCGATGGCTACACCTTC. Translated: CASSRTDGYTF.